This T cell receptor beta chain was profiled in a study of T-cell reconstitution after alpha-beta-depleted transplantation in children. This clonotype was counted at least ten times. Researchers prepared the TCRbeta library using unique molecular identifiers, the study reports. TCRdb used MiXCR to reprocess the PCR reads, holding one entry per CDR3 protein. The table shows 200,000 to 250,000 distinct CDR3 sequences, with roughly a tenth occurring only once. Sequencing used PBMCs, obtained before TCRalphabeta/CD19-depleted stem cell transplant. The TCR sequence derives from a child less than two years old with acute myeloid leukemia, due to receive a stem cell transplant.

CDR3 nucleotide sequence: TGCAGTGCTGTTAGCGGGGACCACACAGATACGCAGTATTTT. It codes for CSAVSGDHTDTQYF. The chain carries TRBV20-1 and TRBJ2-3, with 8 positions matching TRBD2. Per the germline V gene, CDR1 is DFQATT and CDR2 is SNEGSKA (reference sequence). The CDR3 has 14 residues. Trimming cost V 5 bases and J 2 bases; bases outside gene matches: 6.